A single sample gave rise to the 10 T cell receptor beta chains below, sequenced in a study of siplizumab effects on memory and regulatory T cells. TCRdb's table, derived via immunoSEQ multiplex PCR, lists solely in-frame clones and lacks some. The sample carries about 110,000 clones, roughly 92% recorded once. Sequenced: CD4+ T cells sorted from blood. These receptors were taken from a human donor in good health.

V and J are TRBV6-5 and TRBJ2-7, with 7 bases lining up with TRBD1. The CDR3 has 15 amino acids. Germline-derived CDR1 and CDR2 are MNHEY and SVGAGI. J was trimmed by 0 bases and V by 2 bases; bases with no gene match: 4. CDR3 protein: CASSYDRDSSYEQYF. CDR3 bases: TGTGCCAGCAGTTACGACAGGGACAGCTCCTACGAGCAGTACTTC.

This chain joins TRBV19 and TRBJ1-1; D is uncertain. Germline V gene sequence: CDR1 LNHDA, CDR2 SQIVND (reference sequence). CDR3 length: 13 amino acids. Trimming stripped 4 bases from V and 1 base from J, with 7 bases between. CDR3 bases: TGTGCCAGTAGTAGCGAGGGGAACACTGAAGCTTTCTTT. The encoded protein is CASSSEGNTEAFF. The variable domain in full, completed from reference TRBV19 and TRBJ1-1, reads DGGITQSPKYLFRKEGQNVTLSCEQNLNHDAMYWYRQDPGQGLRLIYYSQIVNDFQKGDIAEGYSVSREKKESFPLTVTSAQKNPTAFYLCASSSEGNTEAFFGQGTRLTVV.

The rearrangement uses TRBV25-1 and TRBJ2-2, with D hard to call. CDR1 is MGHDK and CDR2 is SYGVNS in the germline V gene. This CDR3 spans 13 amino acids. V was pared by 6 bases and J by 0 bases, with 5 bases between. CDR3 in DNA: TGTGCCAGCAGGGTCCCGAACACCGGGGAGCTGTTTTTT. Translating gives CASRVPNTGELFF.

The chain carries TRBV11-2 and TRBJ1-1, with a possible D match to TRBD1 (6 bases). V was pared by 5 bases and J by 6 bases, with 22 bases between. The CDR3 totals 16 residues. Germline V lookup: CDR1 SGHAT, CDR2 FQNNGV. CDR3 loop: CASSRTGSLGRAEAFF. CDR3 nucleotide sequence: TGTGCCAGCAGCCGAACAGGGTCCCTCGGTCGGGCTGAAGCTTTCTTT.

The gene calls are TRBV7-2 and TRBJ2-2, with D maybe TRBD2 (5 bases). CDR3 length: 16 residues. Germline V gene lookup returns CDR1 SGHTA and CDR2 FQGNSA. V dropped 1 base and J dropped 5 bases, with 14 bases sitting between them. The CDR3 nucleotides are TGTGCCAGCAGCTTAGGGCGGGTTCGGGTTACCGGGGAGCTGTTTTTT. This sequence encodes CASSLGRVRVTGELFF.

The chain has TRBV6-6 and TRBJ1-2; 7 positions match TRBD1. Germline assignment: CDR1 MNHNY and CDR2 SVGAGI (reference sequence). V lost 1 base, J lost 7 bases, and 9 bases stayed unmatched. This CDR3 spans 15 amino acids. For the CDR3, the DNA is TGTGCCAGCAGTTACTTGGACCAGGGGGGGGTTGGCTACACCTTC. Its protein product is CASSYLDQGGVGYTF.

This chain uses TRBV10-3 with TRBJ1-1, with 8 bases that match TRBD1. J lost 1 base, V lost 5 bases, and 6 bases had no gene match. This CDR3 contains 15 residues. Germline CDR1 and CDR2: ENHRY and SYGVKD. CDR3 nucleotides: TGTGCCATCAGTAGACAGGGGAGAGGGAACACTGAAGCTTTCTTT. It specifies CAISRQGRGNTEAFF.

V usage is TRBV15 and J usage is TRBJ2-5, with D perhaps TRBD2 (5 bases). V was pared by 3 bases and J by 5 bases, with 16 bases between. Per the germline V gene, CDR1 is LNHNV and CDR2 is YYDKDF (reference sequence). The length of the CDR3 is 15 residues. The CDR3 is CATSRASTGGETQYF. The CDR3 nucleotides are TGTGCCACCAGCAGGGCCTCAACGGGCGGGGAGACCCAGTACTTC. The whole variable domain, remainder taken from reference TRBV15 and TRBJ2-5, is DAMVIQNPRYQVTQFGKPVTLSCSQTLNHNVMYWYQQKSSQAPKLLFHYYDKDFNNEADTPDNFQSRRPNTSFCFLDIRSPGLGDTAMYLCATSRASTGGETQYFGPGTRLLVL.

The chain couples TRBV6-5 to TRBJ2-2, with D possibly being TRBD1 (5 bases). Looked up from germline, CDR1 is MNHEY and CDR2 is SVGAGI. Trimming left V 5 bases short and J 2 bases short, with 12 bases between. There are 15 residues in the CDR3. Written as DNA, the CDR3 is TGTGCCAGCAGTCCAGGCAGGGCAAACACCGGGGAGCTGTTTTTT. This encodes CASSPGRANTGELFF.

The CDR3 nucleotides read TGTGCCAGCAGCGCGGGGACAGGGGGTGGTCAGCCCCAGCATTTT. The encoded protein is CASSAGTGGGQPQHF. The chain couples TRBV13 to TRBJ1-5; 11 bases line up with TRBD1. V was pared by 5 bases and J by 6 bases, with 6 bases of the junction left unmatched. The CDR3 sequence is 15 residues long. Looked up from germline, CDR1 is PRHDT and CDR2 is FYEKMQ (reference sequence).